Each of the 3 T cell receptor beta chains below was sequenced from the same sample in a study of cytomegalovirus exposure and HLA in healthy donors. The table came from immunoSEQ multiplex PCR; TCRdb's copy has only in-frame clones and leaves some out. The sample has tens of thousands of clones, approximately 96% seen once. Material: PBMCs. These receptors all stem from a man younger than 35 in good health and CMV-seronegative.

CDR3 protein: CASSEGDTIYEQYF. CDR3 DNA: TGCGCCAGCAGTGAGGGGGACACGATCTACGAGCAGTACTTC. This chain joins TRBV10-1 and TRBJ2-7, with D perhaps TRBD1 (6 bases). This CDR3 is built from 14 residues. Germline V gene data show CDR1 as WNHNN and CDR2 as SYGVQD (reference sequence). Trimming pared 2 bases from V and 3 bases from J, leaving 11 bases between.

This chain uses TRBV6-4 with TRBJ2-3; D might be TRBD2 (6 bases). Per the germline V gene, CDR1 is MRHNA and CDR2 is SNTAGT. The CDR3 covers 16 residues. Trimming left V 5 bases short and J 2 bases short, with 17 bases between. The CDR3 region is CASSITSSGHTDTQYF. The CDR3 DNA is TGTGCCAGCAGTATTACCTCCAGCGGGCACACAGATACGCAGTATTTT.

This clone was counted a few times. V gene TRBV7-3 combines with J gene TRBJ2-7, with D possibly being TRBD1 (5 bases). This CDR3 spans 14 amino acids. Trimming stripped 5 bases from V and 4 bases from J, with 15 bases between. From germline, CDR1 is SGHTA and CDR2 FQGTGA. This chain's CDR3 is CASSPVGQGYEQYF. CDR3 nucleotides: TGTGCCAGCAGCCCCGTGGGCCAGGGATACGAGCAGTACTTC.